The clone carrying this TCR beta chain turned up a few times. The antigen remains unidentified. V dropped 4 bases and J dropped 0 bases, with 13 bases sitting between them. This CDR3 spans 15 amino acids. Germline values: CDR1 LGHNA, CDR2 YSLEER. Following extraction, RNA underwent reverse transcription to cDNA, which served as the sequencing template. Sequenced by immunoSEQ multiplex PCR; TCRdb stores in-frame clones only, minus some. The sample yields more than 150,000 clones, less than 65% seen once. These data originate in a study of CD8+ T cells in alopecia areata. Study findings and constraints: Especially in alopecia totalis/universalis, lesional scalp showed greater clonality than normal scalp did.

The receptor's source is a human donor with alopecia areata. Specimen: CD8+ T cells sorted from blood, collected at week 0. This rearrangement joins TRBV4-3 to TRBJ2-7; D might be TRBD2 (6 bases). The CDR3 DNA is TGCGCCAGCAGCCCTTTTACGGGGGACTCCTACGAGCAGTACTTC. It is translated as CASSPFTGDSYEQYF.